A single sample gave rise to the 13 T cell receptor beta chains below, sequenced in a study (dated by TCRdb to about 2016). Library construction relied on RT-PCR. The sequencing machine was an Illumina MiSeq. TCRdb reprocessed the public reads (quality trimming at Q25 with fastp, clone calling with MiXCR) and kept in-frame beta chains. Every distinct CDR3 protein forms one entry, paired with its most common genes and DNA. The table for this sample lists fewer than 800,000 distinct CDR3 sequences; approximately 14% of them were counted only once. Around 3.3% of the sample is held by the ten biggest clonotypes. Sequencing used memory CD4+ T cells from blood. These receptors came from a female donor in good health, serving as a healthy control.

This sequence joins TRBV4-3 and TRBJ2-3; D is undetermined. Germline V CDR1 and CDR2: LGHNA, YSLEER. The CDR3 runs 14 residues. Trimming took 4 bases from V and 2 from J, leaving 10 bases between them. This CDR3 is CASSPLGYTDTQYF. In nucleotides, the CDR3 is TGCGCCAGCAGCCCCTTGGGCTACACAGATACGCAGTATTTT.

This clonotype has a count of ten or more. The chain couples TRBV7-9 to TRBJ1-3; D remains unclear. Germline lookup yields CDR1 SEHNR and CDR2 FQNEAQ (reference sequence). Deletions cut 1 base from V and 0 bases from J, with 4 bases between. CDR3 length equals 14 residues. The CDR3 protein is CASSLVYSGNTIYF. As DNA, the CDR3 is TGTGCCAGCAGCTTAGTTTACTCTGGAAACACCATATATTTT.

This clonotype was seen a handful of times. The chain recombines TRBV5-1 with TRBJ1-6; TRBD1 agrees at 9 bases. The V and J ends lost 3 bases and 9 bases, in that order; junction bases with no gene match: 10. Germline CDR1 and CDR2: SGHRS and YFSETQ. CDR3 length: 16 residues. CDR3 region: CASSSQDRGYPSPLHF. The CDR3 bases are TGCGCCAGCAGCTCCCAGGACAGGGGTTACCCTTCACCCCTCCACTTT.

In DNA form, the CDR3 reads TGCAGTGCACCGGCCCTGGAACAGGGGGTCGGTGGCTACACCTTC. Amino acids: CSAPALEQGVGGYTF. V and J are TRBV20-1 and TRBJ1-2; 8 positions agree with TRBD1. Looked up from germline, CDR1 is DFQATT and CDR2 is SNEGSKA (reference sequence). J lost 7 bases, V lost 6 bases, and 16 bases had no gene match. The CDR3 totals 15 residues.

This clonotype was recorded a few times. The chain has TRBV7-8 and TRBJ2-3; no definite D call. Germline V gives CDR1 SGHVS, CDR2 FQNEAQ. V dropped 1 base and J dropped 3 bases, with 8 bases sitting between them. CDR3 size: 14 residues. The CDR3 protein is CASSLETWTDTQYF. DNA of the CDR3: TGTGCCAGCAGCTTAGAGACCTGGACAGATACGCAGTATTTT.

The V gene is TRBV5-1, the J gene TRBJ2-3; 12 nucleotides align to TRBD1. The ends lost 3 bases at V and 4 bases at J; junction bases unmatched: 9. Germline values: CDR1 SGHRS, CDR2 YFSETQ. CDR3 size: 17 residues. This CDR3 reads CASSSYRDRGPADTQYF. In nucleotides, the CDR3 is TGCGCCAGCAGCTCTTACCGGGACAGGGGGCCCGCAGATACGCAGTATTTT.

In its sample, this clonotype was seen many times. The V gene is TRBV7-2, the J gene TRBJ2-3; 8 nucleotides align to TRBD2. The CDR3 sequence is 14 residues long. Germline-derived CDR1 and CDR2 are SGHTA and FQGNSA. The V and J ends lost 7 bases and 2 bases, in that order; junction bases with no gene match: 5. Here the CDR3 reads CASKLAGTTDTQYF. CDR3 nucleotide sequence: TGTGCCAGCAAGCTAGCGGGCACCACAGATACGCAGTATTTT. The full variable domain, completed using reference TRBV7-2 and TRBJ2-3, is GAGVSQSPSNKVTEKGKDVELRCDPISGHTALYWYRQSLGQGLEFLIYFQGNSAPDKSGLPSDRFSAERTGGSVSTLTIQRTQQEDSAVYLCASKLAGTTDTQYFGPGTRLTVL.

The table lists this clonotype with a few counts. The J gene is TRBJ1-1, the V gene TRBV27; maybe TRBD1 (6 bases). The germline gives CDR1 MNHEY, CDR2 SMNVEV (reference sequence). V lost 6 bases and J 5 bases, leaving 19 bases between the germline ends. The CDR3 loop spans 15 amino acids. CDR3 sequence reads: CASRGGSGARTEAFF. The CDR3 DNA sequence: TGTGCCAGCAGGGGCGGTTCAGGGGCTCGGACTGAAGCTTTCTTT.

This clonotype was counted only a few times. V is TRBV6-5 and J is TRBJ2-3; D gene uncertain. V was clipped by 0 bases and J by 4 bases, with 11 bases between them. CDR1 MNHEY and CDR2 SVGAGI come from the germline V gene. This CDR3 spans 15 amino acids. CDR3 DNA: TGTGCCAGCAGTTACTCCCACAGTATCCCAGATACGCAGTATTTT. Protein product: CASSYSHSIPDTQYF.

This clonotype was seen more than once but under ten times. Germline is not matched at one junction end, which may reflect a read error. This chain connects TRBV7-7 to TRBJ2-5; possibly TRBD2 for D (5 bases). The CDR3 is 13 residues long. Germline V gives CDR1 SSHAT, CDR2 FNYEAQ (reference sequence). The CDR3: CASSSRELETQYF. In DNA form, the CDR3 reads TGTGCTAGCAGCTCGAGGGAGTTGGAGACCCAGTACTTC.

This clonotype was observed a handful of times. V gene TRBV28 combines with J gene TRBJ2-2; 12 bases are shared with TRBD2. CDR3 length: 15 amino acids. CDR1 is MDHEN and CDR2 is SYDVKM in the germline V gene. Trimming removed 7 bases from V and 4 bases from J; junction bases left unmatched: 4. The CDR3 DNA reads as TGTGCCAGCAAGACTAGCGGGAGTGGCACCGGGGAGCTGTTTTTT. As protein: CASKTSGSGTGELFF.

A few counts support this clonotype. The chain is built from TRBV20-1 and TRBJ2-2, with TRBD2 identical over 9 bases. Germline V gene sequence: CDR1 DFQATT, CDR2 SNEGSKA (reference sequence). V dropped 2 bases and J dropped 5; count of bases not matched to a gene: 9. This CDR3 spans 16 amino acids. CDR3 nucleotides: TGCAGTGCTAGACCCATAGCGGGAGTCGGAACCGGGGAGCTGTTTTTT. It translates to CSARPIAGVGTGELFF.

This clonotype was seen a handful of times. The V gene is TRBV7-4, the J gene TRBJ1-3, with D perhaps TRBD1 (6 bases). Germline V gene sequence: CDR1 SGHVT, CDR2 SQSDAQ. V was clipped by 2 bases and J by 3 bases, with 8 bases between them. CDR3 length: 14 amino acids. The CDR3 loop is CASSLRGLGNTIYF. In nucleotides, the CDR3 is TGTGCCAGCAGCTTACGGGGGCTTGGAAACACCATATATTTT.